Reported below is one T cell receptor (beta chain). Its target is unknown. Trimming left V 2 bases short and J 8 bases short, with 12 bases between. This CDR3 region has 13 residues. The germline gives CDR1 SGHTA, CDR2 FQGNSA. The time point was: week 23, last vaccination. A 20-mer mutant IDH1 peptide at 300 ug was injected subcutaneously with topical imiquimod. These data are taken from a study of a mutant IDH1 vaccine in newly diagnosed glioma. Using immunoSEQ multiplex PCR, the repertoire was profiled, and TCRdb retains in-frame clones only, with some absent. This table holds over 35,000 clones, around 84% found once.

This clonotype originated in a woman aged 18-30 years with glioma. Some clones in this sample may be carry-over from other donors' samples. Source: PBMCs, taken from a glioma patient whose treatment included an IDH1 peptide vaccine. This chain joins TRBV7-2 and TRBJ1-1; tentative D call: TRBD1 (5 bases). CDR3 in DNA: TGTGCCAGCAGCTTATGGGTCCGGGGCGAAGCTTTCTTT. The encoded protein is CASSLWVRGEAFF.